This T cell receptor beta chain was obtained from a study of cytomegalovirus exposure and HLA in healthy donors. Use of 60 Vbeta and 13 Jbeta primers characterized the PCR. The data were produced by immunoSEQ multiplex PCR, yet TCRdb's version contains in-frame clones alone and is incomplete. The sample contains 130,000 to 150,000 clones, 70% to 75% of which appear only once. The V and J ends lost 0 bases and 4 bases respectively, with 7 bases between them. The CDR3 covers 13 residues. Germline values: CDR1 GTSNPN, CDR2 SVGIG (reference sequence). This clone appeared a single time. The TCR sequence derives from a human donor in good health. The rearrangement uses TRBV30 and TRBJ1-5; D call uncertain. The source material was PBMCs. DNA for the CDR3: TGTGCCTGGAGTGTAGGAGCTAATCAGCCCCAGCATTTT. This codes for CAWSVGANQPQHF.